This TCR beta chain was retrieved from a study of T-cell memory formation after mild COVID-19. Background on the study: Clustering of TCRs was largely donor specific. Broader study findings: The finding that pre-infection memory included some responding clones suggested that cross-reactive memory joined. Day 15 to 85 contracting clones showed balanced CD4/CD8; later expanders leaned CD4+.

About this clonotype itself: Its antigen is as yet unknown.

Constant-segment primers were used for 5'RACE, and the resulting TCR alpha and TCR beta cDNA libraries carried sample barcodes and UMIs. Using its own MiXCR run on the 5' RACE reads, TCRdb lists one record per CDR3 protein. The data show under 250,000 distinct CDR3 sequences, around 26% seen once. The CDR3 totals 15 residues. The V segment lost 0 bases and the J segment 6 bases; nucleotides outside the gene matches: 7. Germline loops: CDR1 SGHVS, CDR2 FNYEAQ. This chain links TRBV7-6 with TRBJ1-1; 7 bases align to TRBD1. The source material was PBMCs or a T cell subset sorted from them (not recorded which). The origin of this receptor is an adult woman who had mild COVID-19 (a few samples of this study predate the infection). Cell type and time point are not known. CDR3 region: CASSLARQGISEAFF. DNA for the CDR3: TGTGCCAGCAGCTTAGCCCGACAGGGTATCTCTGAAGCTTTCTTT.